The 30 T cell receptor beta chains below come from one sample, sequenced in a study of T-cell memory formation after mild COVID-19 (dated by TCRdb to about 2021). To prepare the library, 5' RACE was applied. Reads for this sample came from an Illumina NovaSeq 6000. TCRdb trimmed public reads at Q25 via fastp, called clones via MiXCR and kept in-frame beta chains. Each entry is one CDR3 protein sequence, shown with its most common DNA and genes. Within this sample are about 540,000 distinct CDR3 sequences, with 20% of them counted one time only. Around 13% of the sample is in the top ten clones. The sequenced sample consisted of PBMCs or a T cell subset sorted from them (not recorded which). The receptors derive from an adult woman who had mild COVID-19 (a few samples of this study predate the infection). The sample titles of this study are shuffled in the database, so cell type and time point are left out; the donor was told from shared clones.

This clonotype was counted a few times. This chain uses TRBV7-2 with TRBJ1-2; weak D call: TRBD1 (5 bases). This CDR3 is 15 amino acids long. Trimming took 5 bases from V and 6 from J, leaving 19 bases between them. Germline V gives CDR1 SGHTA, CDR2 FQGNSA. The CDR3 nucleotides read TGTGCCAGCAGCCGACGGACCGCCCGGGGCAATGGCTACACCTTC. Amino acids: CASSRRTARGNGYTF.

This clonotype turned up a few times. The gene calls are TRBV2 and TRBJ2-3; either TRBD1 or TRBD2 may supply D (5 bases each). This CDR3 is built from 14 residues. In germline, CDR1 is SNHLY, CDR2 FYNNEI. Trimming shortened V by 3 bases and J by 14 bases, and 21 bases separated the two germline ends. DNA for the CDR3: TGTGCCAGCAGTGACACCGGGACGACTTGGGGCCGGTATTTT. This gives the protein CASSDTGTTWGRYF.

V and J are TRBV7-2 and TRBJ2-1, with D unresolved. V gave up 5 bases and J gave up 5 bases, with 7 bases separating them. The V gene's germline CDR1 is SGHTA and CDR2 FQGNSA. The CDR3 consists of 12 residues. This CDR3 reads CASSTRDNEQFF. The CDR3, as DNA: TGTGCCAGCAGCACAAGGGACAATGAGCAGTTCTTC.

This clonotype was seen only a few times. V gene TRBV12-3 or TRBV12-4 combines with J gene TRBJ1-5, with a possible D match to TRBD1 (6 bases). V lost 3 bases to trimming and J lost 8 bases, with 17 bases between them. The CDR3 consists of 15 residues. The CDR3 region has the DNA TGTGCCAGCAGTTTGTCAAGGGCGGCAGGGGAGCCCCAGCATTTT. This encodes CASSLSRAAGEPQHF.

The CDR3 DNA reads as TGTGCCAGCAGTGCACTCGGACAGGGGTACGAGCAGTACTTC. Translating it yields CASSALGQGYEQYF. V usage is TRBV2 and J usage is TRBJ2-7; TRBD1 aligns across 9 bases. Germline lookup yields CDR1 SNHLY and CDR2 FYNNEI. The CDR3 totals 14 residues. The J segment lost 4 bases and the V segment lost 4 bases, leaving 5 bases of the junction unmatched.

As DNA, the CDR3 is TGTGCCAGCAGTTACGCCCATCCGGCCGGAGCAAACACTGAAGCTTTCTTT. Protein: CASSYAHPAGANTEAFF. The chain is built from TRBV6-5 and TRBJ1-1, with D uncertain. Trimming stripped 2 bases from V and 2 bases from J, with 18 bases between. The CDR3 spans 17 residues. Germline V gene sequence: CDR1 MNHEY, CDR2 SVGAGI.

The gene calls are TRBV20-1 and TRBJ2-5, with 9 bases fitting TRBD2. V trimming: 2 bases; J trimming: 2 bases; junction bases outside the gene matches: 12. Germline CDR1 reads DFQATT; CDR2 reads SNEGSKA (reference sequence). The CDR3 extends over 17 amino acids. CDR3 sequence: CSARSPVSGGLQETQYF. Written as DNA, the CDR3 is TGCAGTGCTAGATCTCCCGTAAGCGGGGGGCTTCAAGAGACCCAGTACTTC.

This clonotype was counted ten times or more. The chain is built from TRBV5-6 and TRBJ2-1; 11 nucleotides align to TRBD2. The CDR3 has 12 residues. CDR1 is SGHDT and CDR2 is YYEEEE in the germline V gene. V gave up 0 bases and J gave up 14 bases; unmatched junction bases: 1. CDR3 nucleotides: TGTGCCAGCAGCTTGGTTAGCGGGGGGGAGTTCTTC. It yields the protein CASSLVSGGEFF.

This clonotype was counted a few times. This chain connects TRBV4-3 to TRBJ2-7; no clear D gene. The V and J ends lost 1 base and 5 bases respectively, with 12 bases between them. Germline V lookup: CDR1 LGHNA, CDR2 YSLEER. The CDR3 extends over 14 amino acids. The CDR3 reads CASSQGSPSNEQYF. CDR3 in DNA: TGCGCCAGCAGCCAAGGGAGCCCTTCGAACGAGCAGTACTTC.

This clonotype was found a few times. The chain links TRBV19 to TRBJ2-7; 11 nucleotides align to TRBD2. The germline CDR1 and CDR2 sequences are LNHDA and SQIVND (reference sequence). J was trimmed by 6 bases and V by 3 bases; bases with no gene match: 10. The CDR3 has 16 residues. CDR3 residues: CASSIPEGLAGGEQYF. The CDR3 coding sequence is TGTGCCAGTAGTATCCCGGAAGGGCTAGCGGGAGGCGAGCAGTACTTC.

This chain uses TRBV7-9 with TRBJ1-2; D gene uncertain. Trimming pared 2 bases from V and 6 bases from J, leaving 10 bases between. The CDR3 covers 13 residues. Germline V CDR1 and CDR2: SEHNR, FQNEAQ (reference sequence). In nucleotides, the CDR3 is TGTGCCAGCAGCTTACAGCGGCCCCATGGCTACACCTTC. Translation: CASSLQRPHGYTF.

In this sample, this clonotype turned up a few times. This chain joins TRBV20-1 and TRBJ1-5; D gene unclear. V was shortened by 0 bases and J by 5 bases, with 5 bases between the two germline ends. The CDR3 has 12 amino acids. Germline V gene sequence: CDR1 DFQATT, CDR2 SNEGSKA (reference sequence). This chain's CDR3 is CSARDLYQPQHF. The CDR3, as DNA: TGCAGTGCTAGAGATCTTTATCAGCCCCAGCATTTT.

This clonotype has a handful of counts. DNA for the CDR3: TGTGCCAGCAGCCCCCAGGGACAGGGGATGAGCGGGGAGCTGTTTTTT. This translates into CASSPQGQGMSGELFF. This chain links TRBV9 with TRBJ2-2, with 10 bases fitting TRBD1. The V segment lost 4 bases and the J segment 7 bases; nucleotides outside the gene matches: 10. The CDR3 loop spans 16 amino acids. Germline assignment: CDR1 SGDLS and CDR2 YYNGEE. The complete variable domain, with remaining parts taken from reference TRBV9 and TRBJ2-2, reads DSGVTQTPKHLITATGQRVTLRCSPRSGDLSVYWYQQSLDQGLQFLIQYYNGEERAKGNILERFSAQQFPDLHSELNLSSLELGDSALYFCASSPQGQGMSGELFFGEGSRLTVL.

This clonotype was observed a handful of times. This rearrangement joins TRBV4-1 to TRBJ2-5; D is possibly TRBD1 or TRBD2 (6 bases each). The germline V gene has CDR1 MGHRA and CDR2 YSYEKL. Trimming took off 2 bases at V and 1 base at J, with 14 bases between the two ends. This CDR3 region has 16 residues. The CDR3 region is CASSQTGAGVQETQYF. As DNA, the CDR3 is TGCGCCAGCAGCCAAACGGGGGCAGGGGTCCAAGAGACCCAGTACTTC.

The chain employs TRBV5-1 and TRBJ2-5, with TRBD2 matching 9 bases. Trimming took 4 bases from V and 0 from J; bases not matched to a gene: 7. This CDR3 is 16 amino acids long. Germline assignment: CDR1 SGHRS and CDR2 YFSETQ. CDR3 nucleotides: TGCGCCAGCAGCCCCCGGGTAGCGGGAGACCAAGAGACCCAGTACTTC. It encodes CASSPRVAGDQETQYF.

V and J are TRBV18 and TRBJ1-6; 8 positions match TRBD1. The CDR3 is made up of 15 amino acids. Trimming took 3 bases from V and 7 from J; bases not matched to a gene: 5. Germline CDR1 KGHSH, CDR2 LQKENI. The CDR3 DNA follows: TGTGCCAGCTCACCGAAGACAGGGGCCAATTCACCCCTCCACTTT. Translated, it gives CASSPKTGANSPLHF.

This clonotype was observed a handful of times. The CDR3 DNA reads as TGCGCGCCTGAGCCCGGTGGGGTGAGTTCACCCCTCCACTTT. Encoded protein: CAPEPGGVSSPLHF. This rearrangement joins TRBV4-1 to TRBJ1-6; D not certain. CDR1 is MGHRA and CDR2 is YSYEKL in the germline V gene. CDR3 length equals 14 residues.

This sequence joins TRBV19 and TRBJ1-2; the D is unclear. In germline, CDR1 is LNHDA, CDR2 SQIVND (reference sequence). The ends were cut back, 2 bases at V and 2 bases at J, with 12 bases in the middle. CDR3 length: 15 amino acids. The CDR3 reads CASSIQVRDNYGYTF. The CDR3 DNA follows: TGTGCCAGTAGTATACAAGTACGAGACAACTATGGCTACACCTTC.

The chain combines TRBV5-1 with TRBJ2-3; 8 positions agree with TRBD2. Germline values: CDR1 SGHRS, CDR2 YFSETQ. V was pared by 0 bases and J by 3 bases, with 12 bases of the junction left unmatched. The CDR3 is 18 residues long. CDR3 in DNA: TGCGCCAGCAGCTTGGCCAAGTCGGGTTTAGCGGGGACAGATACGCAGTATTTT. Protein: CASSLAKSGLAGTDTQYF.

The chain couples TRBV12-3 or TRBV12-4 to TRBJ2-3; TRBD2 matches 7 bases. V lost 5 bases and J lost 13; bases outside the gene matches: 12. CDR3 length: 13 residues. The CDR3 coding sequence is TGTGCCAGCAGTCCCCGAGGACTAGTTTCGAAGTATTTT. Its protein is CASSPRGLVSKYF.

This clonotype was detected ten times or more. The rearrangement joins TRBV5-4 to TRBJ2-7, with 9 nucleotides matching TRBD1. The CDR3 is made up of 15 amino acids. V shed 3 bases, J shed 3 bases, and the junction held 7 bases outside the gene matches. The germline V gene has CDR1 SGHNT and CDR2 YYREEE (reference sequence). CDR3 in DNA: TGTGCCAGCAGCTCACACAACAGGGGGCTCTACGAGCAGTACTTC. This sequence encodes CASSSHNRGLYEQYF.

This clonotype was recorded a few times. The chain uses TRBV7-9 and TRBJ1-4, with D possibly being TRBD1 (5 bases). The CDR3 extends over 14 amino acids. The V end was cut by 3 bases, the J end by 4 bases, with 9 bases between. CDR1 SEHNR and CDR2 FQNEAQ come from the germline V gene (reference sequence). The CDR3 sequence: CASSFHRSNEKLFF. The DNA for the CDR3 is TGTGCCAGCAGCTTCCACAGGAGTAATGAAAAACTGTTTTTT.

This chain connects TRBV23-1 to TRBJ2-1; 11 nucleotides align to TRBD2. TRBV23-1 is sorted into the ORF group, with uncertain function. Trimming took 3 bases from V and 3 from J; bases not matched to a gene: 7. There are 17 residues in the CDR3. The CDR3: CASSHSRTSGYYNEQFF. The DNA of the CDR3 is TGCGCCAGCAGTCATTCCCGGACTAGCGGGTACTACAATGAGCAGTTCTTC.

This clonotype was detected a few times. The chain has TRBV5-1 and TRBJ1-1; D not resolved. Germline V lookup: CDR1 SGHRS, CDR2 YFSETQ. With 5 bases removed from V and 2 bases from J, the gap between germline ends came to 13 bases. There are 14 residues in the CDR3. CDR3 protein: CASRKGIDNTEAFF. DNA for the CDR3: TGCGCCAGCAGGAAAGGGATAGATAACACTGAAGCTTTCTTT.

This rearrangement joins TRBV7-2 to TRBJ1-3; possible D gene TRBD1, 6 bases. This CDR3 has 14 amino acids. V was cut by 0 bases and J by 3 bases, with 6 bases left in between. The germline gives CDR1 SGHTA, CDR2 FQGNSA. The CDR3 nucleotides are TGTGCCAGCAGCTTAGCACAGGGTGGAAACACCATATATTTT. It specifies CASSLAQGGNTIYF.

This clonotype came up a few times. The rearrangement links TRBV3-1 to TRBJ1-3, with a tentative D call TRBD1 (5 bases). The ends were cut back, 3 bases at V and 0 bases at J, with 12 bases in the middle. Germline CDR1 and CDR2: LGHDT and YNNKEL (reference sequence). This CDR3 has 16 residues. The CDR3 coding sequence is TGTGCCAGCAGCCAGACAGCGATATCCTCTGGAAACACCATATATTTT. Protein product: CASSQTAISSGNTIYF.

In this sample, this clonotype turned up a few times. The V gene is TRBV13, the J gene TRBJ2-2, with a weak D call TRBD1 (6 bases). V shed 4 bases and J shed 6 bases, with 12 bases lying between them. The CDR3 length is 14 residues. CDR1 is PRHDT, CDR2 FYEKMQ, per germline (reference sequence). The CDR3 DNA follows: TGTGCCAGCAGCTCGGACAGTAGGCCCGGGGAGCTGTTTTTT. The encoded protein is CASSSDSRPGELFF.

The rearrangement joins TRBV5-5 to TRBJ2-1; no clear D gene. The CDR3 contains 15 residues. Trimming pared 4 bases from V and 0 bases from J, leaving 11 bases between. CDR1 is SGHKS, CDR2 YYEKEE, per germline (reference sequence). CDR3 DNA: TGTGCCAGCAGCGGAACTGGGGACTCCTACAATGAGCAGTTCTTC. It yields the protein CASSGTGDSYNEQFF.

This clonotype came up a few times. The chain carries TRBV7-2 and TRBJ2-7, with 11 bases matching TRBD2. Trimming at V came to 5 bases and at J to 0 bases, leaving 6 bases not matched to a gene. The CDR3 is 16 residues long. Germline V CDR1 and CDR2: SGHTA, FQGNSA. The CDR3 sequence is CASSPPSGRFSYEQYF. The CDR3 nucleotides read TGTGCCAGCAGCCCCCCTAGCGGGAGGTTCTCCTACGAGCAGTACTTC.

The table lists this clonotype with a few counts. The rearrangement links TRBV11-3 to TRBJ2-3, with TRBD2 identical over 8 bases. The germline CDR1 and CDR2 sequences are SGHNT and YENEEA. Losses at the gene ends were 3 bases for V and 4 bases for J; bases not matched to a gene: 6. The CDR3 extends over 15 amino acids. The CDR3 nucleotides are TGTGCCAGCAGCTTTGGCGGGAGGACGTCAGATACGCAGTATTTT. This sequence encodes CASSFGGRTSDTQYF. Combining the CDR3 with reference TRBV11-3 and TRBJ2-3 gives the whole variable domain EAGVVQSPRYKIIEKKQPVAFWCNPISGHNTLYWYLQNLGQGPELLIRYENEEAVDDSQLPKDRFSAERLKGVDSTLKIQPAELGDSAVYLCASSFGGRTSDTQYFGPGTRLTVL.